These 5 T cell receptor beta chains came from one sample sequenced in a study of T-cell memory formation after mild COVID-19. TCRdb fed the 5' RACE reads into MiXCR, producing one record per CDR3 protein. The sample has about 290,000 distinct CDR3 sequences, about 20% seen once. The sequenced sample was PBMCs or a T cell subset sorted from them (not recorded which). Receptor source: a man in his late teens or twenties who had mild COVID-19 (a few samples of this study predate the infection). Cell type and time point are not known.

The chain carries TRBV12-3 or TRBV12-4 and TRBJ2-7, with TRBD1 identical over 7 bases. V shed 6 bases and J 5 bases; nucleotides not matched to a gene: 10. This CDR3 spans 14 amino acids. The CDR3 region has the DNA TGTGCCAGCAGGGACGGGACAGTGGCGGACGAGCAGTACTTC. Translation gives CASRDGTVADEQYF.

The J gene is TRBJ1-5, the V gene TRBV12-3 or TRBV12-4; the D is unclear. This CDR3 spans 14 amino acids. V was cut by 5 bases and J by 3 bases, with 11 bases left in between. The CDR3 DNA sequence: TGTGCCAGCAGTGGCCTTTTGTACAATCAGCCCCAGCATTTT. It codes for CASSGLLYNQPQHF.

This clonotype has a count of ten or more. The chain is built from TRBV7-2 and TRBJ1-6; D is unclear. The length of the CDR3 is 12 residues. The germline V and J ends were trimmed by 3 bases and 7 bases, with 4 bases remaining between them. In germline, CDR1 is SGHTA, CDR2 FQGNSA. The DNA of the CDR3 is TGTGCCAGCAGCTTGGACAATTCACCCCTCCACTTT. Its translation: CASSLDNSPLHF.

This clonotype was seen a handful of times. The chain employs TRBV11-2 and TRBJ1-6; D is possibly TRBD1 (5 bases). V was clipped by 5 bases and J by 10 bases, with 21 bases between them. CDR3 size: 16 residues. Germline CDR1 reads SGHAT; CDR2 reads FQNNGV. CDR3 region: CASSPTRGALGSPLHF. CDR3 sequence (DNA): TGTGCCAGCAGCCCAACAAGAGGGGCTTTGGGATCACCCCTCCACTTT.

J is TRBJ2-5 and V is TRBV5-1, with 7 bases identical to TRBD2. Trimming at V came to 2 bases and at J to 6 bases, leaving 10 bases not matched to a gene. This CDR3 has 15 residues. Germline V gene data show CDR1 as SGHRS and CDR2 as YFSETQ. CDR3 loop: CASSFWSQSGKTQYF. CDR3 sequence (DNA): TGCGCCAGCAGCTTTTGGAGTCAGAGCGGGAAGACCCAGTACTTC. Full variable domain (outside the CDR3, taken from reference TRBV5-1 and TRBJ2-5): KAGVTQTPRYLIKTRGQQVTLSCSPISGHRSVSWYQQTPGQGLQFLFEYFSETQRNKGNFPGRFSGRQFSNSRSEMNVSTLELGDSALYLCASSFWSQSGKTQYFGPGTRLLVL.